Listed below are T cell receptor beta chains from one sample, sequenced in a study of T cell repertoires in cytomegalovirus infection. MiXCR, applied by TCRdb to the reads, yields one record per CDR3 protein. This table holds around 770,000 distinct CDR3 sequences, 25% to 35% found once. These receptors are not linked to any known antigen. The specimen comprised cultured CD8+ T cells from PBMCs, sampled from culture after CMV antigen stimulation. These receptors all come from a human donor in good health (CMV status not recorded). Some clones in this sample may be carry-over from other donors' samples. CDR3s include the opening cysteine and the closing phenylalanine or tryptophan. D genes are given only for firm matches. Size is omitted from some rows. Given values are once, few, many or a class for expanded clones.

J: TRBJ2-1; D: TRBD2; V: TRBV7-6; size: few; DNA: TGTGCCAGCAGCTTAGCGTTAATCGGGGGGGCGGTTAATGAGCAGTTCTTC; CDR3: CASSLALIGGAVNEQFF
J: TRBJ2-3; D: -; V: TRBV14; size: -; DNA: TGTGCCAGCAGCCAATCCGGGGGCCCGTGGGATACGCAGTATTTT; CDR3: CASSQSGGPWDTQYF
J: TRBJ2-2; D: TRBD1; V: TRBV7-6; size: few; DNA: TGTGCCAGCAGCTTAATGGGACAGCCTATGGCCGGGGAGCTGTTTTTT; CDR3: CASSLMGQPMAGELFF
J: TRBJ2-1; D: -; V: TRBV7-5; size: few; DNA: -; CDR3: CISVSEAEPYSGYNEQFF
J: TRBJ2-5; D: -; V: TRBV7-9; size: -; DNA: TGTGCCAGCGGCTCCCTGGCGGGGGCAGGAGAGACCCAGTACTTC; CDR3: CASGSLAGAGETQYF
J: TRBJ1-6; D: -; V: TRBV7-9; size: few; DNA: TGTGCCAGCAGCTTACTACAGGAGTCCTATAATTCACCCCTCCACTTT; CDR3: CASSLLQESYNSPLHF
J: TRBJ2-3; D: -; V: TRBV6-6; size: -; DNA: TGTGCCAGTTCGGGCAGGGTACGTACAGATACGCAGTATTTT; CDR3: CASSGRVRTDTQYF
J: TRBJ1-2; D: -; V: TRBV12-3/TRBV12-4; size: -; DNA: TGTGCCAGCAGTTTTACCCGGATCTCTGGCTACACCTTC; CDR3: CASSFTRISGYTF
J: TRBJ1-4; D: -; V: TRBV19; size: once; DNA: TGTGCCAGTAACTGGAATTTGGGGGCAACTAATGAAAAACTGTTTTTT; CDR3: CASNWNLGATNEKLFF
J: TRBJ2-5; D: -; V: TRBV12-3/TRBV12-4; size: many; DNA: TGTGCCAGCAGTTTTGTGGCAGGTCAAGCTCAAGAGACCCAGTACTTC; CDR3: CASSFVAGQAQETQYF
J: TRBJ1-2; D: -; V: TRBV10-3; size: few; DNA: TGTGCCATCAGTGACGGCGGCCCCCATGGCTACACCTTC; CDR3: CAISDGGPHGYTF
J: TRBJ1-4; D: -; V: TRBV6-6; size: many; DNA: TGTGCCAGCAGTCCCCGGGGGTCTAATGAAAAACTGTTTTTT; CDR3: CASSPRGSNEKLFF
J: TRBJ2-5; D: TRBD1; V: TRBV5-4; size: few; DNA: TGTGCCAGCAGCTTGACCCGCGACAGGGAGAAGTACTTC; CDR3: CASSLTRDREKYF
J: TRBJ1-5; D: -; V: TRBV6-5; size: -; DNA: TGTGCCAGCAGTTACTCGTGGGAGCAGCCCCAGCATTTT; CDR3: CASSYSWEQPQHF
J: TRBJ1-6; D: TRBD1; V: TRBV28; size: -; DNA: TGTGCCAGCAGTTCCCCGGGACAGAGCTCCTATAATTCACCCCTCCACTTT; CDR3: CASSSPGQSSYNSPLHF
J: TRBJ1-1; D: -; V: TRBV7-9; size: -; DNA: TGTGCCGGCTCGCAGGGGAACACTGAAGCTTTCTTT; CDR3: CAGSQGNTEAFF
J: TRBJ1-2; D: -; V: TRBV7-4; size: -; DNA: TGTGTAGGGGCAGGTTCCAACTATGGCTACACCTTC; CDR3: CVGAGSNYGYTF
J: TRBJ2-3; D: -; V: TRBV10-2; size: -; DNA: TGCGCCAGCAGTGATCCCGGGAAGCAGTATTTT; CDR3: CASSDPGKQYF
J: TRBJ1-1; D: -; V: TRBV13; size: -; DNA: TGTGCCAGCAGCACCGACCGCCGGTGGAACACTGAAGCTTTCTTT; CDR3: CASSTDRRWNTEAFF
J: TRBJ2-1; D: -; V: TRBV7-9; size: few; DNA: TGTGCCAGCAGCCCTGGGCCATCCCTCTACAATGAGCAGTTCTTC; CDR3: CASSPGPSLYNEQFF
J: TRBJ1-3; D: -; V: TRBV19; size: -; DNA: TGTGCCAGTAGTATGGGGACGGAAAACACCATATATTTT; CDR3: CASSMGTENTIYF
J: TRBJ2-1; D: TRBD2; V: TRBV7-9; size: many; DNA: TGTGCCACTATGGGACTAGCGGGGTTTTACAATGAGCAGTTCTTC; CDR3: CATMGLAGFYNEQFF
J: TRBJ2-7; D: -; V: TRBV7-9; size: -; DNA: TGTGCCAGCAGCTTAGATATGACAGAGCAGTACTTC; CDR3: CASSLDMTEQYF
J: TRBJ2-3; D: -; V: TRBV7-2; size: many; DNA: TGTGCCAGCAGACGAACCCCGGGGTTAGCGGATACGCAGTATTTT; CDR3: CASRRTPGLADTQYF
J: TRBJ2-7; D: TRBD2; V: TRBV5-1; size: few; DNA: TGCGCCAGCAGAGGGCTAGCGGGGGGCTTCTCATCGGGCGAGCAGTACTTC; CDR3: CASRGLAGGFSSGEQYF
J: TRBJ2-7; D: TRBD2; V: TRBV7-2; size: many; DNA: TGTGCCAGCAGCTTAGAGACTAGCGGGGGTTACGAGCAGTACTTC; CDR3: CASSLETSGGYEQYF
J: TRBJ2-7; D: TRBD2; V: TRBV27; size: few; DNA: TGTGCCAGCAGTCCCTCCAGCGGGGTCGGCGAGCAGTACTTC; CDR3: CASSPSSGVGEQYF
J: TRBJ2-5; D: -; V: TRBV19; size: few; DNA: TGTGCCAGTAGTATTCGAGAGACCCAGTACTTC; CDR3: CASSIRETQYF
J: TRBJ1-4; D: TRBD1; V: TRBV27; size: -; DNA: TGTGCCAGCAGATATGGACAGGCCGAAAAACTGTTTTTT; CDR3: CASRYGQAEKLFF
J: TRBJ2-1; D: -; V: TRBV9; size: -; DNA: TGTGCCAGCAGCGCGAGCCTCAATGAGCAGTTCTTC; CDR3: CASSASLNEQFF
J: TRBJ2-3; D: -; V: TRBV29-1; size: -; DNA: TGCAGCGTTGAAATACGGCAGCCAGATACGCAGTATTTT; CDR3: CSVEIRQPDTQYF
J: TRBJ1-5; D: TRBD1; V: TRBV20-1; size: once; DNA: TGCAGTGCTCCCATAGGGGACAGGGAATCTTGGCGCGATCAGCCCCAGCATTTT; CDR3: CSAPIGDRESWRDQPQHF
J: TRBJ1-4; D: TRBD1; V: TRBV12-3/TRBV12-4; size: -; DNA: TGTGCCAGCACTCTGACAGGGAAGGAAGAAAAACTGTTTTTT; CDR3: CASTLTGKEEKLFF
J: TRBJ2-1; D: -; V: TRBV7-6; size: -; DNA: TGTGCCAGCAGCCGTACAGACCTTATCCGGGATGAGCAGTTCTTC; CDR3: CASSRTDLIRDEQFF
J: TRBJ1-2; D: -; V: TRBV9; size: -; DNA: TGTGCCAGCCAGACAGCCTATGGCTACACCTTC; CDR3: CASQTAYGYTF
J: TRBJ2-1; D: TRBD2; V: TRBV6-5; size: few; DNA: TGTGCCATTTCAGCGGGGGGGCGGAATGAGCAGTTCTTC; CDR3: CAISAGGRNEQFF
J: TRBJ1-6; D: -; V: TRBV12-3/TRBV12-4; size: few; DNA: TGTGCCAGCAGTTTAGGAGGGGTTCATTCACCCCTCCACTTT; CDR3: CASSLGGVHSPLHF
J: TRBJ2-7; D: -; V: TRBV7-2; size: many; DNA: TGTGCCAGCAGCGGAGGCCGGGGATGGAACCTCTTC; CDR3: CASSGGRGWNLF
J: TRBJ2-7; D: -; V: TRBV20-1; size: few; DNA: TGCAGTGCTCTTTTCTCCTACGAGCAGTACTTC; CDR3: CSALFSYEQYF
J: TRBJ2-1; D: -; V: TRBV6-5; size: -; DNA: TGTGCCAGCAGACCCCCAGGGTCCAATGAGCAGTTCTTC; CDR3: CASRPPGSNEQFF
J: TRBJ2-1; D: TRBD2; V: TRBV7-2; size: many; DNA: TGTGCCAGCAGCTTGGGGCTAGCGGGGGGATACAATGAGCAGTTCTTC; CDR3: CASSLGLAGGYNEQFF
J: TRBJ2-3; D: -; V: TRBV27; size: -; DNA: TGTGCCAGCAGTTTAATAGGGCCTACGAGGGATACGCAGTATTTT; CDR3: CASSLIGPTRDTQYF